This T cell receptor beta chain was profiled in a study of blood T cells in healthy people across ages. Study-wide points: Observed TCR beta diversity showed a strong correlation with the percentage of naive T cells as measured by flow cytometry. More naive CD4+ cells and higher diversity marked long-lived donors relative to aged donors.

Then a second PCR, running about 6 to 11 cycles, was carried out with a sample-barcoded 5' primer and a J-beta primer mix. Each CDR3 protein is one row after TCRdb ran MiXCR on the 5' RACE reads. The sample records roughly 1,100,000 distinct CDR3 sequences, approximately 25% being singletons. This clonotype was seen more than once but under ten times. Its matching antigen is unknown. V lost 0 bases and J 7 bases, leaving 10 bases between the germline ends. Germline CDR1 and CDR2: SGHRS and YFSETQ. The CDR3 spans 13 residues. These data also featured in a second study, about T cells of mothers and their children.

This sequence originates from a girl aged 2 to 10 in good health. This chain joins TRBV5-1 and TRBJ1-2; no firm D call. The specimen sequenced was blood. CDR3: CASSLGPGGGYTF. The CDR3, as DNA: TGCGCCAGCAGCTTGGGGCCGGGAGGTGGCTACACCTTC.